Below, 30 T cell receptor beta chains from the same sample are listed, as sequenced in a study of cytomegalovirus exposure and HLA in healthy donors. PCR amplification relied on 60 Vbeta primers (plus 13 Jbeta primers). Produced via immunoSEQ multiplex PCR; TCRdb's table is partial and in-frame only. The table records approximately 170,000 clones, around 73% of them present only once. The specimen sequenced was PBMCs. The source is a woman aged 18-29 years in good health and CMV-seropositive.

The gene calls are TRBV7-6 and TRBJ2-5; D gene uncertain. The CDR3 loop spans 12 amino acids. V shed 5 bases and J shed 0 bases, with 4 bases lying between them. Germline CDR1 reads SGHVS; CDR2 reads FNYEAQ. The CDR3 here is CASSPYQETQYF. The CDR3 DNA is TGTGCCAGCAGCCCGTACCAAGAGACCCAGTACTTC.

The count of this clone is one. A read error may account for a junction end that differs from germline. Additional DNA sequences in this sample encode the identical CDR3. This chain links TRBV5-6 with TRBJ2-7; 10 positions match TRBD1. Germline lookup yields CDR1 SGHDT and CDR2 YYEEEE. The CDR3 spans 16 residues. The CDR3 DNA reads TGTGCCAGCAGCTTGGAGAGACAGGGGGCTCTCTACGAGCAGTACTTT. It yields the protein CASSLERQGALYEQYF.

V and J are TRBV2 and TRBJ1-3, with D uncertain. In germline, CDR1 is SNHLY, CDR2 FYNNEI. V gave up 7 bases and J gave up 2 bases, with 12 bases separating them. The CDR3 totals 14 residues. Written as DNA, the CDR3 is TGTGCCAGCATTGACGAGGCGCCTGGAAACACCATATATTTT. Translated, it gives CASIDEAPGNTIYF.

This clone has just one count. The chain combines TRBV2 with TRBJ2-3; D uncertain. The germline V gene encodes CDR1 SNHLY and CDR2 FYNNEI. There are 14 residues in the CDR3. Trimming took off 1 base at V and 2 bases at J, with 7 bases between the two ends. CDR3 coding DNA: TGTGCCAGCAGTGAAGACAGAGCCACAGATACGCAGTATTTT. As protein: CASSEDRATDTQYF.

The rearrangement joins TRBV7-2 to TRBJ2-7; tentative D call: TRBD1 (6 bases). The CDR3 has 15 residues. Per germline, CDR1 SGHTA and CDR2 FQGNSA. V dropped 4 bases and J dropped 0 bases, with 13 bases sitting between them. The CDR3 sequence is CASSSTQGSSYEQYF. The DNA of the CDR3 is TGTGCCAGCAGCTCGACCCAGGGGAGCTCCTACGAGCAGTACTTC.

CDR3 residues: CASSLGPDEAFF. The CDR3 bases are TGTGCCAGCAGCTTAGGGCCAGATGAAGCTTTCTTT. The chain has TRBV7-8 and TRBJ1-1, with no clear D. This CDR3 comprises 12 residues. Germline V gene sequence: CDR1 SGHVS, CDR2 FQNEAQ. Trimming took 1 base from V and 7 from J, leaving 7 bases between them.

J is TRBJ1-1 and V is TRBV4-3, with a possible D match to TRBD1 (5 bases). Trimming took 0 bases from V and 1 from J, leaving 9 bases between them. Germline V gene lookup returns CDR1 LGHNA and CDR2 YSLEER. There are 15 residues in the CDR3. The CDR3 DNA follows: TGCGCCAGCAGCCAAGAGCGGGGGGGGAACACTGAAGCTTTCTTT. Translation: CASSQERGGNTEAFF.

The table lists this clone with a count of one. The chain joins TRBV19 to TRBJ2-1; possibly TRBD2 for D (6 bases). Trimming cost V 5 bases and J 5 bases, with 16 bases left between them. There are 15 residues in the CDR3. Germline loops: CDR1 LNHDA, CDR2 SQIVND (reference sequence). The DNA for the CDR3 is TGTGCCAGTAGTGGGGGGAGTAGTCGACACAATGAGCAGTTCTTC. It translates to CASSGGSSRHNEQFF.

This clone was picked up a small number of times. This sequence joins TRBV7-8 and TRBJ2-1; TRBD2 matches 8 bases. V shed 3 bases and J 6 bases; nucleotides not matched to a gene: 10. The CDR3 loop spans 16 amino acids. CDR1 and CDR2 from the germline V gene are SGHVS and FQNEAQ. The CDR3 DNA reads TGTGCCAGCAGCTTCCAAGCGGGGGCCGGGACCAATGAGCAGTTCTTC. This codes for CASSFQAGAGTNEQFF.

This sequence joins TRBV29-1 and TRBJ1-1; TRBD1 agrees at 7 bases. From germline, CDR1 is SQVTM and CDR2 ANQGSEA. V lost 7 bases and J lost 0; bases outside the gene matches: 8. The CDR3 has 14 amino acids. The CDR3 DNA sequence: TGCAGCGCCCGACAGGGATCAATGAACACTGAAGCTTTCTTT. It specifies CSARQGSMNTEAFF.

The chain couples TRBV18 to TRBJ1-1; D is undetermined. The V gene's germline CDR1 is KGHSH and CDR2 LQKENI. The length of the CDR3 is 14 residues. With 3 bases removed from V and 0 bases from J, the gap between germline ends came to 8 bases. In DNA, the CDR3 is TGTGCCAGCTCACCCCTAAACCTGAACACTGAAGCTTTCTTT. Translation gives CASSPLNLNTEAFF.

The chain combines TRBV15 with TRBJ2-2; 16 nucleotides match TRBD2. J gave up 5 bases and V 3 bases, and 0 bases lay outside the gene matches. CDR3 length: 16 residues. Germline loops: CDR1 LNHNV, CDR2 YYDKDF (reference sequence). The CDR3 DNA reads TGTGCCACCAGCAGGGGACTAGCGGGGGGGACCGGGGAGCTGTTTTTT. This gives the protein CATSRGLAGGTGELFF.

This clone was seen just once. The gene calls are TRBV29-1 and TRBJ2-5; 14 bases match TRBD2. The germline V gene has CDR1 SQVTM and CDR2 ANQGSEA. This CDR3 is 16 amino acids long. Trimming at V came to 5 bases and at J to 1 base, leaving 6 bases not matched to a gene. This CDR3 is CSVPGLAGETQETQYF. The CDR3 nucleotides read TGCAGCGTTCCGGGACTAGCGGGGGAGACCCAAGAGACCCAGTACTTC.

CDR3 sequence reads: CASSLGTSGDHTQFF. The DNA of the CDR3 is TGTGCCAGCAGCTTAGGGACTAGCGGAGATCATACGCAGTTCTTC. V gene TRBV11-1 combines with J gene TRBJ2-1; 10 nucleotides match TRBD2. This CDR3 has 15 amino acids. Per germline, CDR1 SGHAT and CDR2 FQDESV (reference sequence). J was trimmed by 12 bases and V by 1 base; bases with no gene match: 9. Looking up the rest from reference TRBV11-1 and TRBJ2-1 gives the full variable domain: EAEVAQSPRYKITEKSQAVAFWCDPISGHATLYWYRQILGQGPELLVQFQDESVVDDSQLPKDRFSAERLKGVDSTLKIQPAELGDSAMYLCASSLGTSGDHTQFFGPGTRLTVL.

The rearrangement links TRBV5-4 to TRBJ2-3; 11 bases match TRBD2. The CDR3 consists of 15 residues. Germline-derived CDR1 and CDR2 are SGHNT and YYREEE (reference sequence). Trimming took 6 bases from V and 3 from J; bases not matched to a gene: 6. The CDR3 DNA sequence: TGTGCCAGCACCGTAGCGGGGGGGCCTACAGATACGCAGTATTTT. As protein: CASTVAGGPTDTQYF. Looking up the rest from reference TRBV5-4 and TRBJ2-3 gives the full variable domain: ETGVTQSPTHLIKTRGQQVTLRCSSQSGHNTVSWYQQALGQGPQFIFQYYREEENGRGNFPPRFSGLQFPNYSSELNVNALELDDSALYLCASTVAGGPTDTQYFGPGTRLTVL.

The V call is TRBV15, the J call TRBJ1-2, with TRBD1 identical over 11 bases. Germline V gene data show CDR1 as LNHNV and CDR2 as YYDKDF (reference sequence). V was pared by 3 bases and J by 4 bases, with 4 bases of the junction left unmatched. This CDR3 comprises 15 residues. DNA for the CDR3: TGTGCCACCAGCAGCAGGACAGGGGGCCCCTATGGCTACACCTTC. Protein sequence: CATSSRTGGPYGYTF.

The chain uses TRBV6-5 and TRBJ2-7, with 7 bases fitting TRBD1. The CDR3 covers 14 residues. The germline gives CDR1 MNHEY, CDR2 SVGAGI. The V and J ends lost 5 bases and 3 bases, in that order; junction bases with no gene match: 7. The CDR3 region has the DNA TGTGCCAGCAGTGAGACAGGGAAAGTCTACGAGCAGTACTTC. Translating gives CASSETGKVYEQYF.

This chain connects TRBV6-1 to TRBJ1-4, with 8 bases aligning to TRBD1. The CDR3 has 15 residues. J lost 4 bases, V lost 3 bases, and 4 bases had no gene match. Germline lookup yields CDR1 MNHNS and CDR2 SASEGT. Here the CDR3 DNA reads TGTGCCAGCAGTGACGGTGGGACAGGTAATGAAAAACTGTTTTTT. The encoded protein is CASSDGGTGNEKLFF.

The V and J genes are TRBV7-3 and TRBJ2-1; D is unclear. The CDR3 is 15 residues long. Germline CDR1 SGHTA, CDR2 FQGTGA. Between the trimmed V and J ends, which lost 3 bases and 6 bases, there was a span of 15 bases. The CDR3 DNA sequence: TGTGCCAGCAGCTTCGGGTCGGAGCCATTCAATGAGCAGTTCTTC. Its translation: CASSFGSEPFNEQFF.

This chain uses TRBV5-6 with TRBJ2-7; TRBD1 agrees at 7 bases. This CDR3 spans 15 amino acids. With V trimmed by 2 bases and J by 2 bases, 7 bases remained unmatched. The germline CDR1 and CDR2 sequences are SGHDT and YYEEEE. Written as DNA, the CDR3 is TGTGCCAGCAGCTTTCGACAGGGACGGACCTACGAGCAGTACTTC. Translation: CASSFRQGRTYEQYF.

The rearrangement uses TRBV7-9 and TRBJ1-1; D might be TRBD1 (6 bases). This CDR3 is built from 15 residues. Germline V gene lookup returns CDR1 SEHNR and CDR2 FQNEAQ (reference sequence). The V gene lost 4 bases and the J gene lost 0 bases, with 12 bases spanning the gap. The CDR3 protein is CASSSLGQLNTEAFF. For the CDR3, the DNA is TGTGCCAGCAGCTCCCTCGGACAGTTGAACACTGAAGCTTTCTTT.

In this sample, this clone turned up once. V gene TRBV7-9 combines with J gene TRBJ2-2; TRBD1 aligns across 10 bases. This CDR3 is built from 19 residues. The germline V gene encodes CDR1 SEHNR and CDR2 FQNEAQ (reference sequence). Trimming at V came to 5 bases and at J to 1 base, leaving 13 bases not matched to a gene. The CDR3 loop is CASSPLGTGAYLNTGELFF. The CDR3 DNA reads TGTGCCAGCAGCCCACTCGGGACAGGGGCCTATCTGAACACCGGGGAGCTGTTTTTT.

The J gene is TRBJ2-1, the V gene TRBV28; D gene unclear. There are 14 residues in the CDR3. Trimming pared 6 bases from V and 0 bases from J, leaving 9 bases between. The germline CDR1 and CDR2 sequences are MDHEN and SYDVKM. In DNA, the CDR3 is TGTGCCAGCAGCCCTACTACCTCCTACAATGAGCAGTTCTTC. Amino acid sequence: CASSPTTSYNEQFF.

The V and J genes are TRBV5-4 and TRBJ1-2; tentatively, D is TRBD1 (6 bases). The CDR3 has 14 amino acids. Germline CDR1 and CDR2: SGHNT and YYREEE (reference sequence). V dropped 4 bases and J dropped 4 bases, with 14 bases sitting between them. The DNA of the CDR3 is TGTGCCAGCAGCGCCGCAGGGGCGCGCTATGGCTACACCTTC. Translation: CASSAAGARYGYTF.

The chain uses TRBV19 and TRBJ2-1; 7 bases map to TRBD2. CDR1 LNHDA and CDR2 SQIVND come from the germline V gene (reference sequence). Unmatched junction bases numbered 17, after V lost 9 bases and J lost 6 bases. This CDR3 contains 16 residues. Here the CDR3 reads CASRKPGGTRVNEQFF. The CDR3 region has the DNA TGTGCCAGCCGTAAACCCGGGGGGACCCGTGTCAATGAGCAGTTCTTC.

This clone was seen a few times. The V call is TRBV10-3, the J call TRBJ2-4; possible D gene TRBD1, 7 bases. Trimming took off 0 bases at V and 8 bases at J, with 14 bases between the two ends. The germline CDR1 and CDR2 sequences are ENHRY and SYGVKD. The CDR3 length is 15 residues. For the CDR3, the DNA is TGTGCCATCAGTGAGTCGGGGGGCAGGGGGGACATTCAGTACTTC. Its translation: CAISESGGRGDIQYF.

The chain employs TRBV5-1 and TRBJ2-1, with 9 bases fitting TRBD1. The CDR3 extends over 15 amino acids. Germline CDR1 reads SGHRS; CDR2 reads YFSETQ. Trimming at V came to 3 bases and at J to 5 bases, leaving 6 bases not matched to a gene. The CDR3 spells CASSSGQGEHNEQFF. CDR3 DNA sequence: TGCGCCAGCAGCTCGGGACAGGGAGAACACAATGAGCAGTTCTTC.

This sequence joins TRBV9 and TRBJ2-7; TRBD2 matches 9 bases. V shed 2 bases, J shed 3 bases, and the junction held 0 bases outside the gene matches. Germline V CDR1 and CDR2: SGDLS, YYNGEE. The CDR3 is 13 amino acids. DNA for the CDR3: TGTGCCAGCAGCGTTAGCGGGGGCTACGAGCAGTACTTC. Its protein product is CASSVSGGYEQYF.

This clone was observed a few times. V usage is TRBV7-9 and J usage is TRBJ1-1, with a weak D call TRBD1 (5 bases). This CDR3 is 13 amino acids long. V dropped 6 bases and J dropped 1 base, with 9 bases sitting between them. CDR1 is SEHNR and CDR2 is FQNEAQ in the germline V gene (reference sequence). The CDR3 reads CASSPGGNTEAFF. CDR3 coding DNA: TGTGCCAGCAGTCCGGGGGGGAACACTGAAGCTTTCTTT. The full variable domain, with the rest looked up from reference TRBV7-9 and TRBJ1-1, is DTGVSQNPRHKITKRGQNVTFRCDPISEHNRLYWYRQTLGQGPEFLTYFQNEAQLEKSRLLSDRFSAERPKGSFSTLEIQRTEQGDSAMYLCASSPGGNTEAFFGQGTRLTVV.

The chain links TRBV5-6 to TRBJ1-5; D not resolved. This CDR3 is 17 amino acids long. The V gene's germline CDR1 is SGHDT and CDR2 YYEEEE. Trimming cost V 1 base and J 2 bases, with 16 bases left between them. The CDR3 region is CASSLRGSVWGNQPQHF. In DNA form, the CDR3 reads TGTGCCAGCAGCTTGCGGGGTTCCGTTTGGGGCAATCAGCCCCAGCATTTT.